The source of this T cell receptor beta chain is a study of T cells after yellow fever vaccination (dated by TCRdb to about 2019). Regarding the complete study: Libraries from fractions with low cell numbers were prepared with the SMART-Seq v4 Ultra Low Input RNA kit. To follow T-cell clones before and after both primary and booster YFV17D yellow fever vaccination, bulk TCR alpha and beta repertoires underwent longitudinal sequencing. Two healthy male donors, one aged 18 to 29 and one aged 30 to 40 years, were included in the cohort. Blood was collected at multiple timepoints before and after primary and secondary immunization, and bulk PBMC replicates and cell subsets were isolated. Overall study outcomes, separate from this receptor: A small share of clonotypes was detected in both CD4 and CD8 compartments, with the overlap likely arising from convergent recombination. After the booster, most of the clones that had expanded following primary vaccination were detected again (96% of CD4 and 88% of CD8), which suggests that memory was broadly maintained. Because only a couple of donors were included in the study, the extent to which the findings can be generalized is limited. Computational filtering was needed because FACS-sorted repertoires could contain abundant contaminating clonotypes from the bulk population. Compared with the primary T-cell response, the secondary T-cell response was faster but weaker, reaching its peak on day 5 rather than on day 15.

TCRdb records Illumina NovaSeq 6000 as the sequencer. TCR cDNA was synthesized by 5'RACE template switching, which introduced a universal primer site and unique molecular identifiers. Priming of cDNA synthesis was performed from both the TCR alpha and TCR beta constant segments. Library amplification involved two PCR steps, and the second step added sample barcodes and sequencing adapters. Sequencing of the libraries was done on either Illumina HiSeq 2500 (2x100 bp) or NovaSeq (2x150 bp). The authors' pipeline ran thus. MIGEC handled demultiplexing of reads and collapsing into UMI consensus sequences, while MiXCR performed V(D)J alignment. Using edgeR on replicate PBMC samples, clonotypes were called vaccine-responding if FDR was below 0.01 and the log2 fold change was above 5 up to day 15. Each bulk clonotype received a CD4 or CD8 identity based on whether the sequenced CD4 or CD8 repertoire contained that clonotype at higher abundance. TCRdb handled the public reads itself, with Q25 trimming in fastp and clone calling in MiXCR, and kept productive beta chains. Identical CDR3 protein sequences are pooled into one entry, listed with their most common genes and DNA. The V and J calls come from TCRdb's annotation, not from the publication. A total of hundreds of thousands of distinct CDR3 sequences appear in this sample, roughly 3.5% of them only once. The top ten constitute 20% to 30% of the sample.

Cut back by 3 bases and 0 bases, the V and J ends lie 6 bases apart. Based on the germline V gene (reference sequence), the CDR1 and CDR2 sequences are SEHNR and FQNEAQ. The CDR3 contains 14 residues, cysteine and phenylalanine counted. The DNA shown is the 42-base CDR3, in frame from base 1. According to the study, the label for this sample's treatment or condition signals: live attenuated yellow fever vaccine strain. At each blood-draw timepoint, two biological replicates of bulk PBMCs were obtained. PBMCs were isolated from peripheral blood using a standard Ficoll-Paque protocol. RNA was extracted with TriZol from bulk PBMCs, CD4 and CD8 fractions, and dextramer-positive and dextramer-negative fractions. This clonotype was counted between two and nine times. Its cognate antigen has yet to be identified. Base qualities were left out, and no much larger clone turns up one base away.

The rearranged chain carries TRBV7-9 and TRBJ1-3; the D gene is not confidently resolved. This TCR was sampled from a man aged 18-30 years who received the YFV17D yellow fever vaccine. Sequenced material: PBMCs, taken on the day of the yellow fever booster vaccination. The CDR3 reads as follows: CASSLPDSGNTIYF. The sequenced DNA is TGTGCCAGCAGCTTGCCAGACTCTGGAAACACCATATATTTT.